These T cell receptor beta chains were read from a single sample in a study of blood T cells in healthy people across ages. MiXCR was run by TCRdb on the 5' RACE reads, yielding one entry per CDR3 protein. The sample has some 1 million distinct CDR3 sequences; more than 35% are singletons. The sample was blood. Receptor source: a woman aged 55-69 years in good health. CDR3s include the opening cysteine and the closing phenylalanine or tryptophan. A D gene is named only where the DNA matches it firmly. Size values are once, few and many counts, or a class for expanded clones, and some rows have none.

d_gene	v_gene	abundance	j_gene	CDR3aa	CDR3nt
.	TRBV6-2/TRBV6-3	few	TRBJ1-2	CASQTGTTYGYTF	TGTGCCAGCCAAACAGGGACGACCTATGGCTACACCTTC
TRBD1	TRBV24-1	.	TRBJ2-5	CATSDPTGVKKTQYF	TGTGCCACCAGTGACCCGACAGGGGTTAAGAAGACCCAGTACTTC
.	TRBV4-1	.	TRBJ2-3	CASNQFISGSTDTQYF	TGCGCCAGCAACCAATTTATAAGCGGGAGCACAGATACGCAGTATTTT
TRBD1	TRBV6-6	once	TRBJ1-1	CASRAGTVNTEAFF	TGTGCCAGCAGGGCCGGGACAGTGAACACTGAAGCTTTCTTT
.	TRBV2	.	TRBJ1-1	CASRRDHGTEAFF	TGTGCCAGTCGGAGGGATCATGGGACTGAAGCTTTCTTT
.	TRBV7-9	once	TRBJ2-2	CASSPGHHSGELFF	TGTGCCAGCAGCCCAGGACACCACTCTGGGGAGCTGTTTTTT
.	TRBV28	.	TRBJ2-3	CASSLIEGGGLIDTQYF	TGTGCCAGCAGTTTAATAGAGGGGGGGGGATTGATAGATACGCAGTATTTT
TRBD2	TRBV20-1	.	TRBJ2-7	CSAQGLAGVDAEQYF	TGCAGTGCCCAGGGACTAGCGGGAGTAGACGCCGAGCAGTACTTC
.	TRBV20-1	many	TRBJ2-1	CSAPPPSIDEQFF	TGCAGTGCCCCTCCCCCCTCAATTGATGAGCAGTTCTTC
TRBD2	TRBV7-9	.	TRBJ2-1	CASSPRTSGRAIFYNEQFF	TGTGCCAGCAGCCCCCGGACTAGCGGGAGGGCCATTTTTTACAATGAGCAGTTCTTC
TRBD2	TRBV9	.	TRBJ2-7	CASSAGTTPYEQYF	TGTGCCAGCAGCGCCGGGACTACCCCCTACGAGCAGTACTTC
.	TRBV7-2	few	TRBJ1-1	CASSLGSIKNTEAFF	TGTGCCAGCAGCTTAGGTAGTATTAAGAACACTGAAGCTTTCTTT
.	TRBV18	.	TRBJ2-4	CASSSRQALAKNIQYF	TGTGCCAGCTCATCACGACAGGCCTTAGCCAAAAACATTCAGTACTTC
.	TRBV4-1	many	TRBJ2-7	CASSQEKVRGFYEQYF	TGCGCCAGCAGCCAAGAGAAAGTGAGGGGGTTCTACGAGCAGTACTTC
.	TRBV6-1	.	TRBJ2-3	CASTPDTQYF	TGTGCCAGCACTCCAGATACGCAGTATTTT
.	TRBV3-1	.	TRBJ2-5	CASSQPGWETQYF	TGTGCCAGCAGCCAACCAGGGTGGGAGACCCAGTACTTC
TRBD2	TRBV4-2	.	TRBJ2-1	CASSQEGGRAQYNEQFF	TGTGCCAGCAGCCAAGAAGGAGGGAGGGCCCAGTACAATGAGCAGTTCTTC
.	TRBV5-1	.	TRBJ2-1	CASSLGAERSYNEQFF	TGCGCCAGCAGCTTGGGCGCGGAGAGGTCCTACAATGAGCAGTTCTTC
TRBD2	TRBV7-2	.	TRBJ2-3	CASTPGRGRAAFSDTQYF	TGTGCCAGCACCCCAGGACGAGGGAGGGCTGCTTTTTCAGATACGCAGTATTTT
.	TRBV12-3/TRBV12-4	few	TRBJ2-7	CASSPRQRGEQYF	TGTGCCAGCAGTCCCCGCCAAAGGGGCGAGCAGTACTTC
TRBD1	TRBV10-3	few	TRBJ2-5	CAISGTLQGAVGQETQYF	TGTGCCATCAGTGGCACTCTACAGGGGGCGGTTGGCCAAGAGACCCAGTACTTC
TRBD1	TRBV11-2	few	TRBJ2-7	CASSLAPTGGYEQYF	TGTGCCAGCAGCTTAGCACCCACAGGGGGCTACGAGCAGTACTTC
.	TRBV4-1	many	TRBJ2-7	CASSQAGYEQYF	TGCGCCAGCAGCCAAGCTGGGTACGAGCAGTACTTC
.	TRBV12-3/TRBV12-4	.	TRBJ2-5	CASSLGRGWQYF	TGTGCCAGCAGTTTGGGCCGGGGATGGCAGTACTTC
.	TRBV29-1	.	TRBJ2-1	CSVDAGRQYNEQFF	TGCAGCGTTGATGCAGGGCGACAATACAATGAGCAGTTCTTC
TRBD2	TRBV10-2	once	TRBJ2-3	CASRGTSGTPDTQYF	TGCGCCAGCAGAGGGACTAGCGGGACCCCAGATACGCAGTATTTT
TRBD1	TRBV29-1	few	TRBJ1-2	CSASGQGIAGYTF	TGCAGCGCTTCGGGACAGGGTATTGCTGGCTACACCTTC
.	TRBV21-1	.	TRBJ2-5	CASRRRRADRKETQYF	TGTGCCAGTAGAAGGAGAAGAGCGGATAGAAAAGAGACCCAGTACTTC
.	TRBV20-1	.	TRBJ2-5	CSAPPGNEQYF	TGCAGTGCACCCCCTGGCAATGAGCAGTACTTC
.	TRBV27	.	TRBJ2-7	CASSFGSSYGQYF	TGTGCCAGCAGTTTTGGCAGCTCCTACGGGCAGTACTTC
.	TRBV9	.	TRBJ1-5	CASGRGLNSNQPQHF	TGTGCCAGCGGGCGGGGGCTCAATAGCAATCAGCCCCAGCATTTT
TRBD1	TRBV12-3/TRBV12-4	.	TRBJ1-6	CASSLGGQGKHSPLHF	TGTGCCAGCAGTTTGGGAGGACAGGGCAAGCATTCACCCCTCCACTTT
.	TRBV2	few	TRBJ2-1	CATGSERGGQFF	TGTGCCACCGGTTCGGAAAGGGGGGGGCAGTTCTTC
TRBD1	TRBV20-1	.	TRBJ1-2	CSATSDRGQNYGYTF	TGCAGTGCGACTAGCGACAGGGGACAGAACTATGGCTACACCTTC
TRBD1	TRBV28	.	TRBJ2-3	CASSDRGRRDTQYF	TGTGCCAGCAGCGACAGGGGGCGCAGGGATACGCAGTATTTT
TRBD2	TRBV12-3/TRBV12-4	.	TRBJ2-7	CASRYGLALKGEQYF	TGTGCCAGCAGATATGGACTAGCTCTAAAGGGGGAGCAGTACTTC
TRBD1	TRBV24-1	.	TRBJ2-1	CATSDQDRGYNEQFF	TGTGCCACCAGTGATCAGGACAGGGGATACAATGAGCAGTTCTTC
.	TRBV7-9	.	TRBJ2-7	CASSSLGREPLSSYEQYF	TGTGCCAGCAGCTCCCTGGGACGGGAGCCCTTGAGCTCCTACGAGCAGTACTTC
TRBD2	TRBV20-1	.	TRBJ2-1	CSARVYGRASEQFF	TGCAGTGCTAGAGTTTACGGGAGGGCCTCCGAGCAGTTCTTC
TRBD2	TRBV6-1	.	TRBJ2-1	CASRTGLAGFSSYNEQFF	TGTGCCAGCAGGACCGGACTAGCGGGATTCAGCTCCTACAATGAGCAGTTCTTC
TRBD1	TRBV5-5	.	TRBJ2-5	CASSLKVGTAQETQYF	TGTGCCAGCAGCTTGAAAGTCGGGACAGCCCAAGAGACCCAGTACTTC
TRBD2	TRBV7-6	.	TRBJ2-7	CASSLGSGSDEQYF	TGCGCCAGCAGCTTAGGGAGCGGGAGTGACGAGCAGTACTTC